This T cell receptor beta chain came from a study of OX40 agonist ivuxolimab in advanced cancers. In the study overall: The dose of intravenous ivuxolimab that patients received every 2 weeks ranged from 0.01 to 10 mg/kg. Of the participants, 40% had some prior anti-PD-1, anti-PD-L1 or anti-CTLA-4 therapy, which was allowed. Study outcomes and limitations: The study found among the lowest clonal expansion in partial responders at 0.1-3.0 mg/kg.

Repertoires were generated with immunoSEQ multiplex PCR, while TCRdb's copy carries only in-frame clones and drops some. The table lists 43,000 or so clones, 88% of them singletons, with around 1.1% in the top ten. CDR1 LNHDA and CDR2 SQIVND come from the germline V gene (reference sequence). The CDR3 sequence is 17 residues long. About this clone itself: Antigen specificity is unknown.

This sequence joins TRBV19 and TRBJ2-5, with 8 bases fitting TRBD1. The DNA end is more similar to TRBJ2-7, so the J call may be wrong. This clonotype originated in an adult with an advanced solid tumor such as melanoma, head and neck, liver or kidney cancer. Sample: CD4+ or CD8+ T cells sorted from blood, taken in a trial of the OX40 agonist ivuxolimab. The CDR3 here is CASSGQGLTTTHYEQYF. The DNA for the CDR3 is TGTGCCAGTTCCGGACAGGGTCTAACGACTACCCACTACGAGCAGTACTTC.